Presented here are 17 T cell receptor beta chains from one specimen sequenced in a study of graft-versus-host responses after intestinal transplantation (dated by TCRdb to the early 2020s). Library preparation employed the immunoSEQ multiplex PCR assay. TCRdb carries this immuneACCESS record with in-frame sequences only. Its versions omit some clonotypes, under half of them owing to an unresolved V gene in the studies checked, with the rest unexplained. This sample is represented by about 97,000 clones; 75% to 95% of them were singletons. The top ten clones comprise 15% to 20% of the sample. The sample consisted of PBMCs, taken 450 to 480 days after intestinal transplant. All receptors come from a human patient who received an intestinal transplant, so some T cells may come from the graft donor.

In its sample, this clone was seen once. This chain joins TRBV7-2 and TRBJ2-5, with 7 bases matching TRBD2. The ends lost 1 base at V and 5 bases at J; junction bases unmatched: 1. Germline assignment: CDR1 SGHTA and CDR2 FQGNSA. The CDR3 runs 13 residues. CDR3 sequence: CASSLGGGETQYF. CDR3 DNA: TGTGCCAGCAGCTTAGGGGGAGGGGAGACCCAGTACTTC.

The chain employs TRBV6-1 and TRBJ1-1, with 8 nucleotides matching TRBD1. This CDR3 spans 15 amino acids. The germline CDR1 and CDR2 sequences are MNHNS and SASEGT. Unmatched junction bases numbered 9, after V lost 8 bases and J lost 1 base. The CDR3 DNA is TGTGCCAGCGCCCAGGGGGCAACGGGGAACACTGAAGCTTTCTTT. Translating it yields CASAQGATGNTEAFF.

This chain connects TRBV5-7 to TRBJ1-1; D unclear. TRBV5-7 is an open reading frame, and its role is uncertain. Trimming left V 0 bases short and J 2 bases short, with 5 bases between. The CDR3 has 13 amino acids. The CDR3 protein is CASSLGPNTEAFF. CDR3 DNA sequence: TGTGCCAGCAGCTTGGGTCCAAACACTGAAGCTTTCTTT.

V and J are TRBV11-3 and TRBJ1-1, with D unclear. The length of the CDR3 is 13 residues. CDR1 and CDR2 (germline): SGHNT, YENEEA. The V end was cut by 0 bases, the J end by 0 bases, with 2 bases between. The CDR3 region is CASSLDVNTEAFF. The CDR3 nucleotides are TGTGCCAGCAGCTTAGATGTGAACACTGAAGCTTTCTTT.

The chain is built from TRBV9 and TRBJ1-1, with a tentative D call TRBD1 (5 bases). Germline CDR1 SGDLS, CDR2 YYNGEE. The CDR3 runs to 15 residues. Between the trimmed V and J ends, which lost 6 bases and 3 bases, there was a span of 18 bases. This CDR3 is CASTRSGLGDTEAFF. Written as DNA, the CDR3 is TGTGCCAGCACCAGATCGGGGCTAGGGGACACTGAAGCTTTCTTT.

The genes are TRBV6-5 and TRBJ1-5; maybe TRBD1 (5 bases). The CDR3 runs to 13 residues. Per germline, CDR1 MNHEY and CDR2 SVGAGI. Trimming pared 5 bases from V and 4 bases from J, leaving 9 bases between. The CDR3 DNA is TGTGCCAGCAGTCGTTCAGGGAATCAGCCCCAGCATTTT. It is translated as CASSRSGNQPQHF.

The chain links TRBV19 to TRBJ1-3; no clear D gene. Germline values: CDR1 LNHDA, CDR2 SQIVND (reference sequence). The CDR3 runs 15 residues. Between the trimmed V and J ends, which lost 5 bases and 2 bases, there was a span of 13 bases. The CDR3 nucleotides are TGTGCCAGTAGTGCCGGTTGGGCACCTGGAAACACCATATATTTT. Protein: CASSAGWAPGNTIYF.

This chain joins TRBV2 and TRBJ2-3, with a weak D call TRBD2 (5 bases). The CDR3 is 14 residues long. Trimming removed 5 bases at V and 2 bases at J, with 11 bases between. CDR1 is SNHLY and CDR2 is FYNNEI in the germline V gene. The CDR3 sequence is CASSQEDFTDTQYF. CDR3 nucleotides: TGTGCCAGCAGTCAGGAGGATTTCACAGATACGCAGTATTTT.

The rearrangement joins TRBV4-1 to TRBJ2-7, with 9 nucleotides matching TRBD1. Unmatched junction bases numbered 5, after V lost 5 bases and J lost 6 bases. This CDR3 has 13 residues. The V gene's germline CDR1 is MGHRA and CDR2 YSYEKL. Here the CDR3 DNA reads TGCGCCAGCAGCACGGGACAGGGATTCGAGCAGTACTTC. This gives the protein CASSTGQGFEQYF.

In this sample, this clone turned up once. The V and J genes are TRBV9 and TRBJ2-7, with D tentatively TRBD1 (5 bases). This CDR3 has 16 residues. Trimming removed 4 bases from V and 2 bases from J, with 19 bases in between. Germline V gene data show CDR1 as SGDLS and CDR2 as YYNGEE. Written as DNA, the CDR3 is TGTGCCAGCAGCAGGGGAAGAAGCTCACGAACCTACGAGCAGTACTTC. Translating gives CASSRGRSSRTYEQYF.

This sequence joins TRBV9 and TRBJ2-5; 10 bases are shared with TRBD2. Trimming at V came to 4 bases and at J to 2 bases, leaving 14 bases not matched to a gene. Germline V CDR1 and CDR2: SGDLS, YYNGEE. This CDR3 region has 18 residues. The CDR3 DNA reads as TGTGCCAGCAGCCCCGCTAGCGGGGGATTCGCATCTCAAGAGACCCAGTACTTC. Translation gives CASSPASGGFASQETQYF.

This clone appeared a few times. The junction departs from the called germline gene at one end, perhaps through a read error. The rearrangement joins TRBV7-7 to TRBJ2-2; possibly TRBD2 for D (5 bases). Germline loops: CDR1 SSHAT, CDR2 FNYEAQ (reference sequence). This CDR3 is built from 14 residues. The CDR3 nucleotides read TGTGCTAGCAGCTTAACGAGGGCCACCGGGGAGCTGTTTTTT. Its translation: CASSLTRATGELFF.

The chain has TRBV15 and TRBJ2-3; 13 bases align to TRBD2. V shed 0 bases and J 5 bases; nucleotides not matched to a gene: 8. The V gene's germline CDR1 is LNHNV and CDR2 YYDKDF (reference sequence). CDR3 length equals 18 residues. The CDR3, as DNA: TGTGCCACCAGCAGAGATCCCCTCCGACTAGCGGGGGGAGATACGCAGTATTTT. Protein: CATSRDPLRLAGGDTQYF.

The chain joins TRBV6-5 to TRBJ1-4; D remains ambiguous. V shed 6 bases and J shed 7 bases, with 9 bases lying between them. This CDR3 spans 12 amino acids. Looked up from germline, CDR1 is MNHEY and CDR2 is SVGAGI. CDR3 DNA: TGTGCCAGCAGCAGTGAAGGTGAAAAACTGTTTTTT. This encodes CASSSEGEKLFF.

Note on this clone: Other DNA sequences in the same sample also yield this CDR3. This rearrangement joins TRBV2 to TRBJ2-2, with D possibly being TRBD1 or TRBD2 (5 bases each). Germline lookup yields CDR1 SNHLY and CDR2 FYNNEI. Trimming took off 11 bases at V and 4 bases at J, with 17 bases between the two ends. This CDR3 is 14 amino acids long. CDR3 in amino acids: CAGGRAGSTGELFF. The CDR3, as DNA: TGTGCCGGGGGTCGGGCAGGGAGCACCGGGGAGCTGTTTTTT.

CDR3 nucleotides: TGCGCCAGCAGCTTACGACAGGATAACACCGGGGAGCTGTTTTTT. Its translation: CASSLRQDNTGELFF. The chain recombines TRBV5-1 with TRBJ2-2, with D tentatively TRBD1 (6 bases). CDR1 is SGHRS, CDR2 YFSETQ, per germline. This CDR3 region has 15 residues. V was clipped by 2 bases and J by 2 bases, with 10 bases between them.

The genes are TRBV6-1 and TRBJ1-5, with a weak D call TRBD1 (6 bases). The CDR3 spans 13 residues. Germline CDR1 MNHNS, CDR2 SASEGT. Trimming removed 6 bases at V and 5 bases at J, with 11 bases between. This chain's CDR3 is CASRGQSHQPQHF. The CDR3 nucleotides are TGTGCCAGCAGAGGACAGTCCCATCAGCCCCAGCATTTT.